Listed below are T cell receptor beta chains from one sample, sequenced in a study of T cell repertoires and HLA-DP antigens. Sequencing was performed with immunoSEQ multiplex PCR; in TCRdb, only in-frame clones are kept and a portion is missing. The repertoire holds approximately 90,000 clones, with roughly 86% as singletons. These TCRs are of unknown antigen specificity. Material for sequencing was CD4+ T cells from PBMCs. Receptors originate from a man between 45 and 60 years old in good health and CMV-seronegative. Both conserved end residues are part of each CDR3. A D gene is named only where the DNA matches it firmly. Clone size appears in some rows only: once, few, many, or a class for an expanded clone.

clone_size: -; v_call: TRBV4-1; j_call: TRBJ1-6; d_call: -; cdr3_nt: TGCGCCAGCAGCCAACTAAAAAATACAGGGTTCGGCTCACCCCTCCACTTT; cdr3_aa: CASSQLKNTGFGSPLHF
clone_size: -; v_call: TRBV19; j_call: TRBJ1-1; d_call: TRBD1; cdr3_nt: TGTGCCAGTAACCCGACAGGGGAGGCCACTGAAGCTTTCTTT; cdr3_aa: CASNPTGEATEAFF
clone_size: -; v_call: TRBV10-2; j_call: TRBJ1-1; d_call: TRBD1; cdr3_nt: TGCGCCAGCAGTGAGTCAACAGGGGGAGCTTTCTTT; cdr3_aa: CASSESTGGAFF
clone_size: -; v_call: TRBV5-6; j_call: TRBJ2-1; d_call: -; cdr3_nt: TGTGCCAGCAGCCCCCGTCGCAGGGTACTCTACAATGAGCAGTTCTTC; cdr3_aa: CASSPRRRVLYNEQFF
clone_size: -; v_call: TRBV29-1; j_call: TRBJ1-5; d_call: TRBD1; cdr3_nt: TGCAGCGCACAGGACAGGGGCTTTAATCAGCCCCAGCATTTT; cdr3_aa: CSAQDRGFNQPQHF
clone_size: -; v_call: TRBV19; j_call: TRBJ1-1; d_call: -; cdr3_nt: TGTGCCAGTCGACCCTCAGGGGTTTGGACTGAAGCTTTCTTT; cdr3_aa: CASRPSGVWTEAFF
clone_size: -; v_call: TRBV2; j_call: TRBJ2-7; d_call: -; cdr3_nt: TGTGCCAGCAGTGTGGTCCCCCTAGAGCAGTACTTC; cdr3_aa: CASSVVPLEQYF
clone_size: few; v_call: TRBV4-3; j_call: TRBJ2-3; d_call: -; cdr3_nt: TGCGCCAGCAGCCTGGTTTGGGGGGCCCCCACAGATACGCAGTATTTT; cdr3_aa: CASSLVWGAPTDTQYF
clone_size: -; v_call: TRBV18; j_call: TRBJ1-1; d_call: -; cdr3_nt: TGTGCCAGCTCCTCGGACACTGAAGCTTTCTTT; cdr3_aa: CASSSDTEAFF
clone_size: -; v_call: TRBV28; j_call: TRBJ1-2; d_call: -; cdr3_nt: TGTGCCACTCGGACAGCAAACTATGGCTACACCTTC; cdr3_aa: CATRTANYGYTF
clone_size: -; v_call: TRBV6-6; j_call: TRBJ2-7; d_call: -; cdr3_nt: TGTGCCAGCAGTTACGAGCAGGGGCAGGAGCAGTACTTC; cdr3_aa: CASSYEQGQEQYF
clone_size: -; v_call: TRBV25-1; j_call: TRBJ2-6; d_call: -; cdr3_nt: TGTGCCAGCAGGGGGGTAGGACGGGGGACTGGGGCCAACGTCCTGACTTTC; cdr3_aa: CASRGVGRGTGANVLTF
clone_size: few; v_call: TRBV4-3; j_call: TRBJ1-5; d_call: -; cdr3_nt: TGCGCCAGCAGCCAAGATGGGACCATCAATCAGCCCCAGCATTTT; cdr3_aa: CASSQDGTINQPQHF
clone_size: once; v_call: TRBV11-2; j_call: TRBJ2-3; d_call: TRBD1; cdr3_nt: TGTGCCAGCAGCTCAGGGACAGCCACAGATACGCAGTATTTT; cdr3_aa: CASSSGTATDTQYF
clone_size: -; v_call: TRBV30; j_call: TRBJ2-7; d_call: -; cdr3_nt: TGTGCCTGGAGCCCACCTCCCCCCTTTGGGCAGTACTTC; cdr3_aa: CAWSPPPPFGQYF
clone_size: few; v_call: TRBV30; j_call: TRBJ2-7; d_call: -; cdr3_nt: TGTGCCTGGAGTGGCCACAGGGCAGGCGAGCAGTACTTC; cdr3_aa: CAWSGHRAGEQYF
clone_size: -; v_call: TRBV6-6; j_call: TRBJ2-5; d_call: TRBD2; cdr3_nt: TGTGCCAGCAATCCGGGGGGACAAGAGACCCAGTACTTC; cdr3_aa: CASNPGGQETQYF
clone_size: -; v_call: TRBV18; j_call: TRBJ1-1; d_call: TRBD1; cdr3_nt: TGTGCCAGCTCACTTCGACAGGGGGTCTATGAAGGTTTCTTT; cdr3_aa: CASSLRQGVYEGFF
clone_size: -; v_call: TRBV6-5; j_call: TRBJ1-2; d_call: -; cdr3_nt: TGTGCCAGCAGTTACCAAGGGACACCGGTGAGCTACACCTTC; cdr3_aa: CASSYQGTPVSYTF
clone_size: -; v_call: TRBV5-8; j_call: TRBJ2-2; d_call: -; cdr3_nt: TGTGCCAGCAGCTTGTACAGGGCGAACGGGGAGCTGTTTTTT; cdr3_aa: CASSLYRANGELFF